Below, 27 T cell receptor beta chains from the same sample are listed, as sequenced in a study of shared clonotypes between healthy human individuals. Sequenced by immunoSEQ multiplex PCR; TCRdb stores in-frame clones only, minus some. The repertoire includes some 1,100,000 clones, approximately 80% of them detected once, and approximately 0.52% sits in the top ten. Sequences were obtained from memory CD4+ T cells from PBMCs. The subset was: CD45RA-negative fraction. Source of these receptors: a man aged 18 to 30 in good health. Some clones in this sample may be carry-over from other donors' samples.

The chain carries TRBV29-1 and TRBJ2-3; possible D gene TRBD2, 5 bases. CDR3 length: 14 amino acids. Germline CDR1 and CDR2: SQVTM and ANQGSEA. V was shortened by 4 bases and J by 0 bases, with 11 bases between the two germline ends. The CDR3 loop reads CSVVSVSSTDTQYF. CDR3 sequence (DNA): TGCAGCGTTGTTAGCGTCTCTAGCACAGATACGCAGTATTTT.

J is TRBJ2-1 and V is TRBV10-2; 10 bases match TRBD2. The germline V gene has CDR1 WSHSY and CDR2 SAAADI. CDR3 length equals 17 residues. Trimming at V came to 7 bases and at J to 0 bases, leaving 9 bases not matched to a gene. The chain's CDR3 is CASKRGLARSSYNEQFF. The CDR3, as DNA: TGCGCCAGCAAAAGGGGACTAGCGAGAAGCTCCTACAATGAGCAGTTCTTC.

The chain links TRBV28 to TRBJ2-7; TRBD1 agrees at 7 bases. Germline loops: CDR1 MDHEN, CDR2 SYDVKM. This CDR3 spans 13 amino acids. Losses at the gene ends were 3 bases for V and 4 bases for J; bases not matched to a gene: 3. CDR3 protein: CASSFRRGYEQYF. The CDR3 DNA reads as TGTGCCAGCAGTTTCCGCAGGGGGTACGAGCAGTACTTC.

This clone was detected only once. The rearrangement links TRBV4-2 to TRBJ2-7, with D uncertain. V lost 2 bases, J lost 0 bases, and 17 bases lay in between. The CDR3 covers 17 residues. Per the germline V gene, CDR1 is LGHNA and CDR2 is YNFKEQ. The CDR3 loop reads CASSQSTGDPSSYEQYF. DNA of the CDR3: TGTGCCAGCAGCCAATCAACCGGCGACCCGAGCTCCTACGAGCAGTACTTC.

This clone was observed a few times. Within the sample, other DNA sequences also encode this same CDR3. J is TRBJ1-2 and V is TRBV28; D gene uncertain. The CDR3 is made up of 11 amino acids. V was clipped by 5 bases and J by 5 bases, with 6 bases between them. Germline CDR1 and CDR2: MDHEN and SYDVKM. The CDR3 loop reads CASSPAYGYTF. DNA of the CDR3: TGTGCCAGCAGTCCGGCATATGGCTACACCTTC.

This clone has a handful of counts. The rearrangement uses TRBV19 and TRBJ1-1; D remains unclear. The CDR3 spans 12 residues. Germline V gene data show CDR1 as LNHDA and CDR2 as SQIVND (reference sequence). With 5 bases removed from V and 1 base from J, the gap between germline ends came to 5 bases. CDR3 DNA: TGTGCCAGTAGTGCGGCGAACACTGAAGCTTTCTTT. This gives the protein CASSAANTEAFF. Complete variable domain (other parts from reference TRBV19 and TRBJ1-1): DGGITQSPKYLFRKEGQNVTLSCEQNLNHDAMYWYRQDPGQGLRLIYYSQIVNDFQKGDIAEGYSVSREKKESFPLTVTSAQKNPTAFYLCASSAANTEAFFGQGTRLTVV.

The chain uses TRBV2 and TRBJ2-7; D remains unclear. Germline V lookup: CDR1 SNHLY, CDR2 FYNNEI. This CDR3 spans 14 amino acids. Trimming left V 4 bases short and J 6 bases short, with 16 bases between. CDR3 loop: CASSGPFGFTEQYF. CDR3 in DNA: TGTGCCAGCAGTGGGCCGTTCGGCTTCACCGAGCAGTACTTC.

The V and J genes are TRBV28 and TRBJ1-1; no clear D gene. Germline CDR1 reads MDHEN; CDR2 reads SYDVKM. With 7 bases removed from V and 11 bases from J, the gap between germline ends came to 14 bases. The CDR3 is made up of 11 amino acids. The DNA for the CDR3 is TGTGCCAGCAACCTACAAGGGAGGGCTTTCTTT. Encoded protein: CASNLQGRAFF.

The chain carries TRBV28 and TRBJ1-1; TRBD1 matches 7 bases. The CDR3 is 15 residues long. Germline V gives CDR1 MDHEN, CDR2 SYDVKM. The ends lost 5 bases at V and 1 base at J; junction bases unmatched: 7. This chain's CDR3 is CASSNQGVGNTEAFF. In DNA form, the CDR3 reads TGTGCCAGCAGTAACCAGGGGGTAGGGAACACTGAAGCTTTCTTT.

This clone showed up many times. This chain connects TRBV5-1 to TRBJ1-1; tentative D call: TRBD1 (6 bases). CDR1 and CDR2 from the germline V gene are SGHRS and YFSETQ. The CDR3 consists of 16 residues. Trimming removed 0 bases from V and 2 bases from J, with 14 bases in between. The CDR3 DNA is TGCGCCAGCAGCTTGGAATGGGGCAGGGGAAACACTGAAGCTTTCTTT. This encodes CASSLEWGRGNTEAFF.

The J gene is TRBJ1-3, the V gene TRBV6-6; possible D gene TRBD1, 5 bases. The CDR3 consists of 16 residues. Trimming shortened V by 4 bases and J by 4 bases, and 17 bases separated the two germline ends. Germline V gene lookup returns CDR1 MNHNY and CDR2 SVGAGI (reference sequence). CDR3 nucleotide sequence: TGTGCCAGCAGTTTCACCCTTGGGGCTGGAGGAAACACCATATATTTT. Its protein product is CASSFTLGAGGNTIYF.

The chain joins TRBV30 to TRBJ2-5; 12 nucleotides line up with TRBD2. The CDR3 extends over 15 amino acids. CDR1 GTSNPN and CDR2 SVGIG come from the germline V gene (reference sequence). With 1 base clipped from V and 5 bases from J, the junction kept 5 bases outside the gene matches. The CDR3 DNA follows: TGTGCCTGGAGTGAAGGGACTAGCGGGCTGGAGACCCAGTACTTC. Amino acids: CAWSEGTSGLETQYF.

This sequence joins TRBV27 and TRBJ1-2; unclear D gene. This CDR3 is 13 amino acids long. V lost 4 bases to trimming and J lost 1 base, with 7 bases between them. CDR1 is MNHEY, CDR2 SMNVEV, per germline (reference sequence). The CDR3 nucleotides are TGTGCCAGCAGTTCGGCCTATAACTATGGCTACACCTTC. Translated: CASSSAYNYGYTF.

The rearrangement links TRBV28 to TRBJ1-1, with no clear D. This CDR3 comprises 12 residues. The V end was cut by 9 bases, the J end by 4 bases, with 12 bases between. Germline V gene lookup returns CDR1 MDHEN and CDR2 SYDVKM. The CDR3 DNA is TGTGCCAGTGCGAGAGGGCGCACTGAAGCTTTCTTT. Its protein product is CASARGRTEAFF.

The chain joins TRBV2 to TRBJ2-7; TRBD2 agrees at 10 bases. The germline V gene encodes CDR1 SNHLY and CDR2 FYNNEI. The CDR3 runs 17 residues. V lost 7 bases and J lost 4; bases outside the gene matches: 16. The CDR3 sequence: CASTLDHPSGRGYEQYF. The CDR3 DNA reads TGTGCCAGCACCCTGGACCACCCTAGCGGGAGAGGGTACGAGCAGTACTTC.

The chain carries TRBV27 and TRBJ2-5; TRBD2 agrees at 9 bases. Germline V gene sequence: CDR1 MNHEY, CDR2 SMNVEV (reference sequence). The V segment lost 4 bases and the J segment 5 bases; nucleotides outside the gene matches: 8. CDR3 length: 15 amino acids. In DNA, the CDR3 is TGTGCCAGCAGTTGGATAGCGGGAGAAGGTGAGACCCAGTACTTC. Its translation: CASSWIAGEGETQYF.

As for this clone: Other DNA sequences from this sample encode an identical CDR3 as well. This sequence joins TRBV5-1 and TRBJ1-5; D call uncertain. V was trimmed by 0 bases and J by 6 bases, leaving 10 bases between them. Germline values: CDR1 SGHRS, CDR2 YFSETQ. The CDR3 extends over 14 amino acids. The DNA of the CDR3 is TGCGCCAGCAGCTTGGGGCCGGGAGGTCAGCCCCAGCATTTT. It is translated as CASSLGPGGQPQHF.

The V and J genes are TRBV2 and TRBJ2-5; the match to TRBD1 covers 12 bases. Germline lookup yields CDR1 SNHLY and CDR2 FYNNEI. V gave up 5 bases and J gave up 3 bases; unmatched junction bases: 7. The CDR3 covers 16 residues. The CDR3 spells CASSPLGQGAKETQYF. The CDR3 DNA sequence: TGTGCCAGCAGTCCCTTGGGACAGGGGGCCAAAGAGACCCAGTACTTC.

This clone was seen once. The chain couples TRBV18 to TRBJ1-1; TRBD1 might be the D (6 bases). Trimming removed 1 base at V and 6 bases at J, with 15 bases between. CDR1 is KGHSH, CDR2 LQKENI, per germline. The CDR3 contains 15 residues. The CDR3 coding sequence is TGTGCCAGCTCACCACGGAATCAGGGGATAGCTGAAGCTTTCTTT. As protein: CASSPRNQGIAEAFF.

The chain employs TRBV29-1 and TRBJ2-3; TRBD1 agrees at 10 bases. This CDR3 has 18 amino acids. V gave up 5 bases and J gave up 0 bases; unmatched junction bases: 14. Germline V gives CDR1 SQVTM, CDR2 ANQGSEA. The CDR3 region is CSVFVGDRGTTSTDTQYF. The DNA for the CDR3 is TGCAGCGTTTTCGTTGGGGACAGGGGAACTACTAGCACAGATACGCAGTATTTT.

This clone occurred once. The chain employs TRBV9 and TRBJ2-1; D gene uncertain. Trimming pared 3 bases from V and 1 base from J, leaving 11 bases between. Germline CDR1 reads SGDLS; CDR2 reads YYNGEE. This CDR3 contains 15 residues. The DNA for the CDR3 is TGTGCCAGCAGCGCCTCCGTTGGATCCTACAATGAGCAGTTCTTC. Translated: CASSASVGSYNEQFF. Complete variable domain (other parts from reference TRBV9 and TRBJ2-1): DSGVTQTPKHLITATGQRVTLRCSPRSGDLSVYWYQQSLDQGLQFLIQYYNGEERAKGNILERFSAQQFPDLHSELNLSSLELGDSALYFCASSASVGSYNEQFFGPGTRLTVL.

The chain employs TRBV5-8 and TRBJ1-1, with 9 bases aligning to TRBD1. Looked up from germline, CDR1 is SGHTS and CDR2 is YDEGEE. The CDR3 covers 15 residues. J gave up 2 bases and V 4 bases, and 6 bases lay outside the gene matches. In nucleotides, the CDR3 is TGTGCCAGCAGCCCTTGGGACAGGGACAACACTGAAGCTTTCTTT. Its translation is CASSPWDRDNTEAFF.

The chain uses TRBV27 and TRBJ2-5; TRBD1 matches at 7 bases. The DNA matches TRBJ2-7 better at its end, which makes the J call doubtful. This CDR3 is 14 amino acids long. The germline V gene encodes CDR1 MNHEY and CDR2 SMNVEV (reference sequence). The CDR3 DNA reads TGTGCCAGCAGTCTGACAGGGATCTCCTACGAGCAGTACTTC. Translating it yields CASSLTGISYEQYF.

The genes are TRBV29-1 and TRBJ2-5; D not resolved. This CDR3 is 12 amino acids long. Trimming cost V 4 bases and J 2 bases, with 8 bases left between them. The germline V gene has CDR1 SQVTM and CDR2 ANQGSEA. The CDR3 region is CSVVYIQETQYF. The CDR3 DNA is TGCAGCGTTGTTTATATACAAGAGACCCAGTACTTC.

The CDR3 protein is CASSLAAGKENIQYF. CDR3 in DNA: TGCGCCAGCAGCTTGGCCGCAGGCAAAGAAAACATTCAGTACTTC. This chain joins TRBV5-1 and TRBJ2-4; D remains unclear. V was shortened by 0 bases and J by 5 bases, with 12 bases between the two germline ends. This CDR3 spans 15 amino acids. Germline lookup yields CDR1 SGHRS and CDR2 YFSETQ.

This clone has only a few counts. The gene calls are TRBV29-1 and TRBJ1-1, with D possibly matching TRBD1 (6 bases). The CDR3 contains 13 residues. The V end lost 4 bases, the J end lost 0 bases, and 9 bases lay between the germline ends. CDR1 is SQVTM and CDR2 is ANQGSEA in the germline V gene. The CDR3 spells CSVGGPLNTEAFF. In DNA form, the CDR3 reads TGCAGCGTTGGGGGGCCCTTGAACACTGAAGCTTTCTTT.

This clone has only one observation. The chain has TRBV7-9 and TRBJ2-3, with D possibly being TRBD1 (6 bases). CDR3 length: 11 amino acids. Germline V CDR1 and CDR2: SEHNR, FQNEAQ (reference sequence). Trimming took 10 bases from V and 8 from J, leaving 13 bases between them. CDR3 region: CATPLGATQYF. In DNA, the CDR3 is TGTGCCACCCCCCTGGGGGCTACGCAGTATTTT.